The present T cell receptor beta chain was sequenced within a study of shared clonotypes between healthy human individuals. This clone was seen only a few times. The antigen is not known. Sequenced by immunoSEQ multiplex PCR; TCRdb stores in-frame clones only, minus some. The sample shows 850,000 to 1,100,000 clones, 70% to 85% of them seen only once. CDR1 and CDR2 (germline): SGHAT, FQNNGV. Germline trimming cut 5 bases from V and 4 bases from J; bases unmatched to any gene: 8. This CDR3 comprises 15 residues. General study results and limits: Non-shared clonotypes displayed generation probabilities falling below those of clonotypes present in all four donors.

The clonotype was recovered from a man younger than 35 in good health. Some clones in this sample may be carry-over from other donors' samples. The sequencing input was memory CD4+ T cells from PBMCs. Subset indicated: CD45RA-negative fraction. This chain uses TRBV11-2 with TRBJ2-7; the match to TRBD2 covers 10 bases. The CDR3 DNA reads TGTGCCAGCAGCCTCGGACTAGCGGACATTTACGAGCAGTACTTC. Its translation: CASSLGLADIYEQYF. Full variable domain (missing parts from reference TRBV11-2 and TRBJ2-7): EAGVAQSPRYKIIEKRQSVAFWCNPISGHATLYWYQQILGQGPKLLIQFQNNGVVDDSQLPKDRFSAERLKGVDSTLKIQPAKLEDSAVYLCASSLGLADIYEQYFGPGTRLTVT.